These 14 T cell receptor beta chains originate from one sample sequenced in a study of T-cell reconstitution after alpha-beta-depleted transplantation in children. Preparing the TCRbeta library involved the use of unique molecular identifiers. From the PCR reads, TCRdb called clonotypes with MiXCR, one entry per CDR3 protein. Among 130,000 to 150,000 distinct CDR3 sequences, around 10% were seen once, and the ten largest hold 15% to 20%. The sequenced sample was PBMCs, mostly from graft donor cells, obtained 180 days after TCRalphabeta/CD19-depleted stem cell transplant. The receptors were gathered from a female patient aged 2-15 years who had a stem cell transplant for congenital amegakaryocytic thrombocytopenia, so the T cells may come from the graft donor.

CDR3 DNA sequence: TGTGCCAGTACCGGTATTCTTGGCTACACCTTC. It yields the protein CASTGILGYTF. V and J are TRBV19 and TRBJ1-2; unclear D gene. V was clipped by 7 bases and J by 7 bases, with 10 bases between them. This CDR3 spans 11 amino acids. The V gene's germline CDR1 is LNHDA and CDR2 SQIVND (reference sequence).

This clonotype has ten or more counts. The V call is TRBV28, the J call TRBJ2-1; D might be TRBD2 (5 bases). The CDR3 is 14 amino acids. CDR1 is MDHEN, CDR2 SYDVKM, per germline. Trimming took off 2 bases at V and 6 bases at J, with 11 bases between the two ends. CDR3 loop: CASSLGGWANEQFF. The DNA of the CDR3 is TGTGCCAGCAGTTTAGGAGGTTGGGCCAATGAGCAGTTCTTC.

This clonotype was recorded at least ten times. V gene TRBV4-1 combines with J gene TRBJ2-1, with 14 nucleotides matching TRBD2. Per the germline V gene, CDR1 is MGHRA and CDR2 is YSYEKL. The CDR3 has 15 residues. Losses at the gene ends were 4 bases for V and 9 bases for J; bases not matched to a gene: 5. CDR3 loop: CASSPTSGGAGEQFF. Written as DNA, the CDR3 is TGCGCCAGCAGCCCGACTAGCGGGGGGGCGGGTGAGCAGTTCTTC.

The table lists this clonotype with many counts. The CDR3: CASALASKRDTQYF. CDR3 sequence (DNA): TGTGCCAGCGCACTAGCCTCAAAGCGAGATACGCAGTATTTT. The chain has TRBV7-8 and TRBJ2-3, with a tentative D call TRBD2 (6 bases). Germline CDR1 and CDR2: SGHVS and FQNEAQ. V dropped 8 bases and J dropped 5 bases, with 17 bases sitting between them. This CDR3 is 14 amino acids long.

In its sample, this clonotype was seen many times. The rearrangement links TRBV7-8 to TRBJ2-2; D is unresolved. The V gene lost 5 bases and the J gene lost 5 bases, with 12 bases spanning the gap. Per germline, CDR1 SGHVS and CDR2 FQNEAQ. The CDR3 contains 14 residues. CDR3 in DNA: TGTGCCAGCAGCGCCGCCCGGATGACCGGGGAGCTGTTTTTT. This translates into CASSAARMTGELFF.

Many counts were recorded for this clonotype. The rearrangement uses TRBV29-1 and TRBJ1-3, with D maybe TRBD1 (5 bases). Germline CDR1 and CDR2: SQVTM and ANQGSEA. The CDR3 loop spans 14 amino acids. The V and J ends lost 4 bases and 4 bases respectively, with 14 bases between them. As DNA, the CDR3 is TGCAGCGTTGCAAAGGGGTCGCCAGGAAACACCATATATTTT. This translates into CSVAKGSPGNTIYF.

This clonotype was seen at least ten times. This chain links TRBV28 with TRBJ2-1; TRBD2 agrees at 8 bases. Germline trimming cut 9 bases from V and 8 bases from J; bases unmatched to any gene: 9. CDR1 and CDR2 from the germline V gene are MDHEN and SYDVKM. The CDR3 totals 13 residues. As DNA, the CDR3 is TGTGCCAGTCGACGGACTAGCAGCCATGAGCAGTTCTTC. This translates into CASRRTSSHEQFF.

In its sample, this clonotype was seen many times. The DNA for the CDR3 is TGTGCCAGCAGTTTAGCGGGGTCCCGCGAGCAGTACTTC. This codes for CASSLAGSREQYF. This chain uses TRBV28 with TRBJ2-7, with a weak D call TRBD2 (6 bases). CDR1 is MDHEN and CDR2 is SYDVKM in the germline V gene. The CDR3 covers 13 residues. The V and J ends lost 2 bases and 6 bases respectively, with 11 bases between them.

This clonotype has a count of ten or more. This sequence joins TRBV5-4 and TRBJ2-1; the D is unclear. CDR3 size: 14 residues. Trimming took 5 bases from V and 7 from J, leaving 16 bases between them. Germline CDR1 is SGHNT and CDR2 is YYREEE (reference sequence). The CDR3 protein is CASRVDLAVNEQFF. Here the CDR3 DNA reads TGTGCCAGCAGGGTGGACCTTGCGGTGAATGAGCAGTTCTTC.

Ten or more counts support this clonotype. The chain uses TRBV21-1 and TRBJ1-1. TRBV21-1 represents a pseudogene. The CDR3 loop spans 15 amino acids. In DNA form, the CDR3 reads TGTGCCAGCAGCAAAGCTAAGGGTAAGGACACTGAAGCTTTCTTT. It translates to CASSKAKGKDTEAFF.

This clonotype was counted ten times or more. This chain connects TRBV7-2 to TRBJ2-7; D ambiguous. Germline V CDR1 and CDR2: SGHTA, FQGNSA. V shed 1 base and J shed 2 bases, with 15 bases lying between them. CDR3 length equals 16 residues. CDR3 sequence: CASSLVASSATYEQYF. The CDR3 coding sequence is TGTGCCAGCAGCTTAGTAGCTTCAAGCGCCACCTACGAGCAGTACTTC. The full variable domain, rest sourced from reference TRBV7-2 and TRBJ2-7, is GAGVSQSPSNKVTEKGKDVELRCDPISGHTALYWYRQSLGQGLEFLIYFQGNSAPDKSGLPSDRFSAERTGGSVSTLTIQRTQQEDSAVYLCASSLVASSATYEQYFGPGTRLTVT.

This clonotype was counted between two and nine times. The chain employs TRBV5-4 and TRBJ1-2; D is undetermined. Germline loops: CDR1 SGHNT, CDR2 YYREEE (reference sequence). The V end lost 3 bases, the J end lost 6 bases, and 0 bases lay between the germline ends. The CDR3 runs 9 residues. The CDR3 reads CASSYGYTF. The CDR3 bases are TGTGCCAGCAGCTATGGCTACACCTTC.

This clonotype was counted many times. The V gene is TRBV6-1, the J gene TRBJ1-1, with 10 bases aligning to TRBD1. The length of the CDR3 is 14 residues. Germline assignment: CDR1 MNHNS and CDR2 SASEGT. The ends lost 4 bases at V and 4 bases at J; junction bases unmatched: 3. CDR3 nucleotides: TGTGCCAGCAGTGCCGGGACAGGGGCCACTGAAGCTTTCTTT. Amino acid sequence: CASSAGTGATEAFF.

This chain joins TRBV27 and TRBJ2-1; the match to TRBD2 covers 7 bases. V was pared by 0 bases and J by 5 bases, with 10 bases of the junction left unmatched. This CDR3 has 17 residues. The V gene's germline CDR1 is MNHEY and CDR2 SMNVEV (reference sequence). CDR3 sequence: CASSLSLAVNTHNEQFF. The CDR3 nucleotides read TGTGCCAGCAGTTTATCCCTAGCGGTAAATACCCACAATGAGCAGTTCTTC.